Here is one T cell receptor beta chain with its context. As yet, its antigen is unknown. Per germline, CDR1 LGHNA and CDR2 YSLEER. The CDR3 covers 15 residues. These data originate in a study of cytomegalovirus exposure and HLA in healthy donors. Overall study findings and caveats: Some TCR beta chains (roughly 160 of them) were listed as cytomegalovirus-associated. Donor immune exposure was known only as CMV serostatus. Later analysis placed DRB1 highest and HLA-C lowest in TCR association rates, which differed by HLA locus.

The primer mix had 60 Vbeta and 13 Jbeta primers. Clones were sequenced by immunoSEQ multiplex PCR, and TCRdb holds only the in-frame ones, with some missing. Listed are over 100,000 clones; less than 2% falls within the top ten. This receptor was identified in a man between 18 and 29 years old in good health and CMV-seronegative. Sequencing was done on a sample of PBMCs. The chain recombines TRBV4-3 with TRBJ2-5; D unresolved. Matching the DNA end better, TRBJ2-7 makes the J call doubtful. The CDR3 is CASSQDAQPRYEQYF. In nucleotides, the CDR3 is TGCGCCAGCAGCCAAGATGCCCAACCGCGCTACGAGCAGTACTTC.